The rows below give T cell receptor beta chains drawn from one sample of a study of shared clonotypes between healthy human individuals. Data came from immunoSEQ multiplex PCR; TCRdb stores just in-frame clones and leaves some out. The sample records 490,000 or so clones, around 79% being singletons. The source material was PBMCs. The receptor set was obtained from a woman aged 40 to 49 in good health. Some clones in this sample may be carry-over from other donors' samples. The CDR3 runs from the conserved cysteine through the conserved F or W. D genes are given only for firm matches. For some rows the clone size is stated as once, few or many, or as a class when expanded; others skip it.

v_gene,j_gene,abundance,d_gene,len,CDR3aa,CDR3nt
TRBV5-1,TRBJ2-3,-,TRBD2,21,CASSLVPPGLAGGGRTDTQYF,TGCGCCAGCAGCCTTGTTCCCCCGGGACTAGCGGGAGGAGGTCGCACAGATACGCAGTATTTT
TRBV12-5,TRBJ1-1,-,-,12,CASASSGSEAFF,TGTGCTAGTGCGTCATCGGGCTCTGAAGCTTTCTTT
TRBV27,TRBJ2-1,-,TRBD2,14,CASRATSGGGKQFF,TGTGCCAGCAGGGCAACTAGCGGGGGGGGGAAGCAGTTCTTC
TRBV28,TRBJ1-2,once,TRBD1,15,CASSFLDRAHEGFAF,TGTGCCAGCAGTTTCCTGGACAGGGCGCACGAAGGTTTCGCCTTC
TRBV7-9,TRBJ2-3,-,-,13,CASSPSGTDTQYF,TGTGCCAGCAGCCCTAGCGGCACAGATACGCAGTATTTT
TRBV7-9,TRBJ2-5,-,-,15,CASSFAGVSVQTQYF,TGTGCCAGCAGCTTCGCAGGGGTCAGTGTGCAGACCCAGTACTTC
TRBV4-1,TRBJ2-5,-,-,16,CASSPWGEGGGETQYF,TGCGCCAGCAGCCCATGGGGCGAGGGAGGGGGAGAGACCCAGTACTTC
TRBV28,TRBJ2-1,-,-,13,CASSLFPNNEQFF,TGTGCCAGCAGTTTATTCCCTAACAATGAGCAGTTCTTC
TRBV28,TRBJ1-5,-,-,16,CASSSAGGGRNQPQHF,TGTGCCAGCAGTTCTGCTGGGGGGGGTAGGAATCAGCCCCAGCATTTT
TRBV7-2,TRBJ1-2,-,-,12,CASSQVDYGYTF,TGTGCCAGCAGCCAAGTGGATTATGGCTACACCTTC
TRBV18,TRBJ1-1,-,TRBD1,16,CASSSRTGGRVPEAFF,TGTGCCAGCTCATCCCGGACAGGGGGCAGGGTCCCTGAAGCTTTCTTT
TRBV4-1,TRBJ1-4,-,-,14,CASSEGQPNEKLFF,TGCGCCAGCAGCGAAGGACAGCCTAATGAAAAACTGTTTTTT
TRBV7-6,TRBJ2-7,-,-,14,CASSLASMPYEQYF,TGTGCCAGCAGCTTAGCCAGTATGCCCTACGAGCAGTACTTC
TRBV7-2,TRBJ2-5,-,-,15,CASSLYRDYQETQYF,TGTGCCAGCAGCCTATACAGGGATTACCAAGAGACCCAGTACTTC
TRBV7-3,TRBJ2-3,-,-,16,CASSTPSGLNTDTQYF,TGTGCCAGCAGCACACCATCGGGACTCAACACAGATACGCAGTATTTT
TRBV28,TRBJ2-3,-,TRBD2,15,CASSLRLAGTDTQYF,TGTGCCAGCAGTTTACGACTAGCGGGCACAGATACGCAGTATTTT
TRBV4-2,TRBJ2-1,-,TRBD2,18,CASSQGFQREFVYNEQFF,TGTGCCAGCAGCCAAGGTTTCCAGCGGGAGTTTGTCTACAATGAGCAGTTCTTC
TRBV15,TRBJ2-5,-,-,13,CATSRGLGETQYF,TGTGCCACCAGCAGGGGATTGGGAGAGACCCAGTACTTC
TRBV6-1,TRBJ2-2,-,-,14,CASSEERNTGELFF,TGTGCCAGCAGTGAAGAAAGGAACACCGGGGAGCTGTTTTTT
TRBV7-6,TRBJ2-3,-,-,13,CASSPAEGDTQYF,TGTGCCAGCAGCCCCGCGGAGGGGGATACGCAGTATTTT
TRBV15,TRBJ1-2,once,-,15,CATSPRARANYGYTF,TGTGCCACCAGCCCCCGGGCCCGTGCGAACTATGGCTACACCTTC
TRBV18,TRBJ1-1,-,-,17,CASSPDRERALSTEAFF,TGTGCCAGCTCACCAGATAGGGAACGGGCGTTGAGCACTGAAGCTTTCTTT
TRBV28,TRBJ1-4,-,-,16,CASSPPGDATNEKLFF,TGTGCCAGCAGTCCGCCAGGCGATGCAACTAATGAAAAACTGTTTTTT
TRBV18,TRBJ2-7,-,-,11,CASSTTYEQYF,TGTGCCAGCTCAACGACCTACGAGCAGTACTTC
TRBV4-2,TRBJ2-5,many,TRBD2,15,CASSQAASGQETQYF,TGTGCCAGCAGCCAAGCGGCTAGCGGGCAAGAGACCCAGTACTTC
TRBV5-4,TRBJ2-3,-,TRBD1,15,CASSHRDRGTDTQYF,TGTGCCAGCAGTCACCGGGACAGGGGCACAGATACGCAGTATTTT
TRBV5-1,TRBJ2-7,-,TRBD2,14,CASSNGRGGYEQYF,TGCGCCAGCAGCAATGGACGGGGGGGCTACGAGCAGTACTTC
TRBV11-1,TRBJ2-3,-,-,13,CASSLGSTDTQYF,TGTGCCAGCAGCTTAGGTAGCACAGATACGCAGTATTTT
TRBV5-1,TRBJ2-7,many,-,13,CASRLQGTYEQYF,TGCGCCAGCAGGCTTCAGGGGACCTACGAGCAGTACTTC
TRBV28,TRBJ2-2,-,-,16,CASSTSTGWGTGELFF,TGTGCCAGCAGTACTTCCACAGGGTGGGGCACCGGGGAGCTGTTTTTT
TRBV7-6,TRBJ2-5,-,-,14,CASSLGSAQETQYF,TGTGCCAGCAGCTTAGGCTCAGCGCAAGAGACCCAGTACTTC
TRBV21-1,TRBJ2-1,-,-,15,CARGIREGLGNEQFF,TGTGCCAGGGGCATAAGGGAGGGCCTAGGAAATGAGCAGTTCTTC
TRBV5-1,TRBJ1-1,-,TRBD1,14,CASSRTGGNTEAFF,TGCGCCAGCAGCCGTACAGGGGGGAACACTGAAGCTTTCTTT
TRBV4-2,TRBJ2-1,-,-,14,CASSQAGPMAQQFF,TGTGCCAGCAGCCAAGCAGGCCCCATGGCCCAGCAGTTCTTC
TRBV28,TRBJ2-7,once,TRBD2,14,CASSLAGGPHEQYF,TGTGCCAGCAGTTTAGCGGGAGGGCCCCACGAGCAGTACTTC
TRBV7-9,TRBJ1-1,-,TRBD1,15,CASSLGQGGHTEAFF,TGTGCCAGCAGCTTGGGACAGGGGGGGCACACTGAAGCTTTCTTT
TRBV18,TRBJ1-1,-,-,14,CASSPPGKNTEAFF,TGTGCCAGCTCACCCCCTGGCAAGAACACTGAAGCTTTCTTT
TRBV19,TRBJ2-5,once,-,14,CASSTGGARETQYF,TGTGCCAGTAGTACTGGTGGGGCCCGAGAGACCCAGTACTTC
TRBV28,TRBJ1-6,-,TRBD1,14,CASSLGDRNSPLHF,TGTGCCAGCAGCCTTGGGGACAGGAATTCACCCCTCCACTTT
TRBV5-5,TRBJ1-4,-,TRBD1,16,CASSHRGRGPNEKLFF,TGTGCCAGCAGCCACAGGGGGCGAGGCCCGAATGAAAAACTGTTTTTT
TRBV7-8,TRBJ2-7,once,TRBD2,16,CASSWGTSGSGYEQYF,TGTGCCAGCAGCTGGGGGACTAGCGGGAGTGGCTACGAGCAGTACTTC
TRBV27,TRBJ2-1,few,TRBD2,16,CASKVGSGTSYNEQFF,TGTGCCAGCAAAGTAGGGAGCGGGACCTCCTACAATGAGCAGTTCTTC
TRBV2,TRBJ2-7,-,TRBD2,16,CASSEYRLAGDYGQYF,TGTGCCAGCAGTGAATACCGACTAGCGGGAGACTATGGGCAGTACTTC
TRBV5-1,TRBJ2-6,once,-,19,CASSLDGNGPHSGANVLTF,TGCGCCAGCAGCTTGGACGGAAACGGACCCCACTCTGGGGCCAACGTCCTGACTTTC
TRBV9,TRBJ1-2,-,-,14,CASSPRGQNYGYTF,TGTGCCAGCAGCCCGCGTGGGCAGAACTATGGCTACACCTTC
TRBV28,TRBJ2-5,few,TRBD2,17,CASSVRGTLAGVETQYF,TGTGCCAGCAGTGTTCGGGGGACACTAGCGGGAGTTGAGACCCAGTACTTC
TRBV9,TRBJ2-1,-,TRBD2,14,CASSGGLGGFEQFF,TGTGCCAGCAGCGGGGGACTAGGAGGATTTGAGCAGTTCTTC
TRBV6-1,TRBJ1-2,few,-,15,CASSEGTSVGYGYTF,TGTGCCAGCAGTGAGGGGACCTCGGTCGGCTATGGCTACACCTTC
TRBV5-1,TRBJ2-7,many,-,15,CASSAYSASSYEQYF,TGCGCCAGCAGCGCATACAGCGCGAGCTCCTACGAGCAGTACTTC
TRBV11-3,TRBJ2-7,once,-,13,CASSLEPVGEQYF,TGTGCCAGCAGCTTAGAGCCGGTGGGCGAGCAGTACTTC